Below are 7 T cell receptor beta chains sequenced from a single sample in a study of T cells in Graves' hyperthyroidism and ophthalmopathy. Using RNA transcripts as the source, TCR beta CDR3 regions were amplified. The TCR CDR3 was amplified in a first-round RT-PCR using the HTBI primer set. TCRdb independently ran MiXCR on the multiplex PCR reads; one entry per CDR3 protein. The sample includes about 600,000 distinct CDR3 sequences, 12% to 15% of them seen just once. Material for sequencing was blood. Receptors were obtained from a woman younger than 35 with Graves' ophthalmopathy.

This clonotype was counted many times. V gene TRBV24-1 combines with J gene TRBJ2-1, with 11 bases matching TRBD2. Germline V gives CDR1 KGHDR, CDR2 SFDVKD. The ends lost 6 bases at V and 0 bases at J; junction bases unmatched: 6. This CDR3 is 17 amino acids long. Here the CDR3 DNA reads TGTGCCACCAGTCCTAGCGGGAGGCCGAGCTCCTACAATGAGCAGTTCTTC. Protein: CATSPSGRPSSYNEQFF.

This clonotype was seen many times. The chain employs TRBV5-1 and TRBJ2-1, with D possibly being TRBD2 (6 bases). Trimming took 0 bases from V and 5 from J, leaving 12 bases between them. Germline assignment: CDR1 SGHRS and CDR2 YFSETQ. The CDR3 has 15 amino acids. In nucleotides, the CDR3 is TGCGCCAGCAGCTTGGCCAGGACTACTAACAATGAGCAGTTCTTC. Translation gives CASSLARTTNNEQFF.

This clonotype was counted ten times or more. The genes are TRBV6-1 and TRBJ2-5; D might be TRBD2 (5 bases). Trimming took off 7 bases at V and 5 bases at J, with 17 bases between the two ends. The germline V gene has CDR1 MNHNS and CDR2 SASEGT. The CDR3 consists of 14 residues. The CDR3 sequence: CASTFSGMGETQYF. CDR3 coding DNA: TGTGCCAGCACGTTTTCGGGGATGGGGGAGACCCAGTACTTC.

Ten or more counts support this clonotype. The rearrangement joins TRBV11-2 to TRBJ2-5; the match to TRBD1 covers 8 bases. The CDR3 has 15 residues. Germline lookup yields CDR1 SGHAT and CDR2 FQNNGV. V shed 5 bases, J shed 2 bases, and the junction held 7 bases outside the gene matches. The CDR3 protein is CASSMTTGAQETQYF. As DNA, the CDR3 is TGTGCCAGCAGCATGACGACAGGGGCACAAGAGACCCAGTACTTC.

V and J are TRBV5-4 and TRBJ1-1; TRBD1 matches at 9 bases. This CDR3 is 17 amino acids long. Germline V CDR1 and CDR2: SGHNT, YYREEE (reference sequence). V was pared by 4 bases and J by 4 bases, with 14 bases of the junction left unmatched. The CDR3, as DNA: TGTGCCAGCAGCCCGACAGCGTCCGGGACAGGGCCCACTGAAGCTTTCTTT. Encoded protein: CASSPTASGTGPTEAFF.

This clonotype appeared many times. The rearrangement joins TRBV28 to TRBJ2-7, with TRBD2 matching 9 bases. The V and J ends lost 8 bases and 3 bases, in that order; junction bases with no gene match: 14. This CDR3 contains 16 residues. Germline V lookup: CDR1 MDHEN, CDR2 SYDVKM. CDR3 protein: CASLGVNSGRFYEQYF. For the CDR3, the DNA is TGTGCCAGCCTTGGGGTCAATAGCGGGAGATTCTACGAGCAGTACTTC.

This clonotype was detected many times. This rearrangement joins TRBV20-1 to TRBJ2-7; D is undetermined. Germline V gives CDR1 DFQATT, CDR2 SNEGSKA (reference sequence). The CDR3 is 15 residues long. Trimming took off 0 bases at V and 2 bases at J, with 14 bases between the two ends. CDR3 loop: CSARDSGGWTYEQYF. CDR3 nucleotide sequence: TGCAGTGCTAGAGATTCGGGCGGATGGACCTACGAGCAGTACTTC.